Following are 10 T cell receptor beta chains from one sample sequenced in a study of blood T cells in healthy people across ages. A J-beta primer mix and a sample-barcoded 5' primer were used in a second PCR of roughly 6 to 11 cycles. Via MiXCR, TCRdb re-called the 5' RACE reads, giving one row per CDR3 protein. Of 700,000 to 950,000 distinct CDR3 sequences listed, roughly 60% are singletons. Specimen: blood. Receptors originate from a man aged 30-40 years in good health.

The V and J genes are TRBV12-3 or TRBV12-4 and TRBJ1-1; tentative D call: TRBD1 (5 bases). This CDR3 spans 14 amino acids. The V end lost 8 bases, the J end lost 1 base, and 14 bases lay between the germline ends. The chain's CDR3 is CASVTGGANTEAFF. CDR3 bases: TGTGCCAGCGTCACAGGAGGAGCGAACACTGAAGCTTTCTTT.

This clonotype was seen a handful of times. The V call is TRBV7-2, the J call TRBJ2-1, with D maybe TRBD1 (5 bases). The CDR3 is 15 residues long. Germline V CDR1 and CDR2: SGHTA, FQGNSA. Trimming cost V 5 bases and J 2 bases, with 13 bases left between them. The CDR3 DNA follows: TGTGCCAGCAGCCAGGCAGGGTATACCTACAATGAGCAGTTCTTC. This codes for CASSQAGYTYNEQFF.

This clonotype occurred a few times. This sequence joins TRBV6-5 and TRBJ2-5; D gene unclear. Trimming pared 10 bases from V and 4 bases from J, leaving 10 bases between. The length of the CDR3 is 11 residues. Germline CDR1 and CDR2: MNHEY and SVGAGI. The CDR3 nucleotides are TGTGCCACAGGATTGGTAGAGACCCAGTACTTC. It yields the protein CATGLVETQYF.

The chain employs TRBV5-1 and TRBJ2-7, with 7 bases aligning to TRBD1. The CDR3 length is 16 residues. The V gene's germline CDR1 is SGHRS and CDR2 YFSETQ. V lost 4 bases and J lost 3; bases outside the gene matches: 13. CDR3: CASSQARQGGLYEQYF. Written as DNA, the CDR3 is TGCGCCAGCAGCCAGGCCCGACAGGGTGGACTCTACGAGCAGTACTTC.

The chain combines TRBV4-3 with TRBJ1-2; weak D call: TRBD1 (5 bases). The CDR3 length is 14 residues. CDR1 LGHNA and CDR2 YSLEER come from the germline V gene. V was pared by 0 bases and J by 6 bases, with 11 bases between. The CDR3 DNA sequence: TGCGCCAGCAGCCAAGACAAAGACAGCGATGGCTACACCTTC. Translating it yields CASSQDKDSDGYTF.

The V gene is TRBV7-9, the J gene TRBJ2-3; the match to TRBD1 covers 7 bases. Trimming removed 3 bases from V and 4 bases from J; junction bases left unmatched: 7. Germline loops: CDR1 SEHNR, CDR2 FQNEAQ (reference sequence). This CDR3 is 15 amino acids long. The CDR3 region has the DNA TGTGCCAGCAGCTTGACAGGGTCCCTGCCAGATACGCAGTATTTT. Protein sequence: CASSLTGSLPDTQYF.

This sequence joins TRBV7-3 and TRBJ2-3, with D perhaps assigned TRBD1 or TRBD2 (6 bases each). Germline loops: CDR1 SGHTA, CDR2 FQGTGA. The CDR3 consists of 14 residues. The germline V and J ends were trimmed by 5 bases and 4 bases, with 13 bases remaining between them. The CDR3 reads CASSREGGADTQYF. CDR3 bases: TGTGCCAGCAGCCGAGAGGGGGGAGCAGATACGCAGTATTTT.

The J gene is TRBJ1-2, the V gene TRBV4-3; no clear D gene. This CDR3 is built from 14 residues. Between the trimmed V and J ends, which lost 1 base and 0 bases, there was a span of 6 bases. Germline values: CDR1 LGHNA, CDR2 YSLEER. DNA of the CDR3: TGCGCCAGCAGCCAAGCGTACACTAACTATGGCTACACCTTC. It translates to CASSQAYTNYGYTF.

The chain links TRBV6-1 to TRBJ1-2; D remains unclear. V shed 7 bases and J shed 5 bases, with 20 bases lying between them. The length of the CDR3 is 15 residues. Germline values: CDR1 MNHNS, CDR2 SASEGT. CDR3 DNA: TGTGCCAGCAACCAAGAGGACGTCGGACTATATGGCTACACCTTC. Translating gives CASNQEDVGLYGYTF.

The gene calls are TRBV30 and TRBJ1-2; tentatively, D is TRBD1 (5 bases). Germline assignment: CDR1 GTSNPN and CDR2 SVGIG (reference sequence). The CDR3 covers 14 residues. Trimming removed 3 bases at V and 4 bases at J, with 15 bases between. CDR3 sequence (DNA): TGTGCCTGGAGCTGGGCAGGGAAGGGCTATGGCTACACCTTC. Amino acid sequence: CAWSWAGKGYGYTF. The whole variable domain, filled in from reference TRBV30 and TRBJ1-2, reads SQTIHQWPATLVQPVGSPLSLECTVEGTSNPNLYWYRQAAGRGLQLLFYSVGIGQISSEVPQNLSASRPQDRQFILSSKKLLLSDSGFYLCAWSWAGKGYGYTFGSGTRLTVV.